This T cell receptor (beta chain) appears in the sequencing data of a study of blood T cell repertoires in COVID-19. Study at large: Sites in the United States, Italy and Spain provided acute and convalescent COVID-19 samples. PBMCs, B-cell-depleted T cells, or T cells provided the cDNA or gDNA that made up the material.

Per the germline V gene, CDR1 is KGHDR and CDR2 is SFDVKD. With V trimmed by 2 bases and J by 6 bases, 10 bases remained unmatched. The CDR3 spans 17 residues. In the source study's methods: Reference gene primer amplification gave estimated nucleated cell counts. Generated by immunoSEQ multiplex PCR, the TCRdb table keeps only in-frame clones and is missing some. That table is the source of V, J and clone size, and D and trimming were worked out from the DNA. This sample has about 55,000 clones, with 73% found just once. This sequence was found in a woman in her 70s with acute or convalescent COVID-19. Sequencing was performed on peripheral blood. This chain connects TRBV24-1 to TRBJ2-3; TRBD1 matches at 10 bases. The DNA of the CDR3 is TGTGCCACCAGTGATTCCGGGACAGGGGCTTCCGTGGATACGCAGTATTTT. Its translation: CATSDSGTGASVDTQYF.